This T cell receptor (beta chain) emerged from a study of identical twins. Each donor (without exception) was a healthy Caucasian. From the 5' RACE reads, TCRdb called clonotypes with MiXCR, one entry per CDR3 protein. Of under 20,000 distinct CDR3 sequences in the sample, 69% are singletons; the top ten hold 5.5% to 6%. Sequencing was performed on memory (CD45RO+) T cells sorted from blood. The receptor was isolated from a woman aged 18-29 years in good health. This table probably holds off-target reads from a library built for another chain.

This chain's CDR3 is CASSLVGQDTDTQYF. In DNA form, the CDR3 reads TGTGCCAGCAGCTTAGTGGGACAGGACACAGATACGCAGTATTTT. This chain links TRBV11-3 with TRBJ2-3; 8 positions match TRBD1. V shed 1 base and J 2 bases; nucleotides not matched to a gene: 2. Germline-derived CDR1 and CDR2 are SGHNT and YENEEA. The CDR3 has 15 amino acids.